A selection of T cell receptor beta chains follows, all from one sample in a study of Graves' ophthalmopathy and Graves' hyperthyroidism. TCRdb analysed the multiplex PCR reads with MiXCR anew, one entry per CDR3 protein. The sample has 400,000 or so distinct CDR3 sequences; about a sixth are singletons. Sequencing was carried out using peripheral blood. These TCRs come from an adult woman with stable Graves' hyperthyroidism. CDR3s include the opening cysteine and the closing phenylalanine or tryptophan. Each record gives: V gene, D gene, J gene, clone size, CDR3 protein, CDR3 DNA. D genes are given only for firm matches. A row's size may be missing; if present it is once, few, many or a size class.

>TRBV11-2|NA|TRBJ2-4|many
CASSHRVGIQYF
TGTGCCAGCAGCCACCGAGTGGGCATTCAGTACTTC
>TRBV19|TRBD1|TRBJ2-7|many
CASSPTDRGPEQYF
TGTGCCAGTAGCCCAACTGACAGGGGGCCCGAGCAGTACTTC
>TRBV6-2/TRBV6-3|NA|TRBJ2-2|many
CASSSRTTGELFF
TGTGCCAGCAGTTCCCGCACGACCGGGGAGCTGTTTTTT
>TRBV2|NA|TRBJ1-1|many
CASKRGMNTEAFF
TGTGCCAGCAAGCGGGGAATGAACACTGAAGCTTTCTTT
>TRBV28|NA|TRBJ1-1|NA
CASSREGMPEAFF
TGTGCCAGCAGCCGAGAAGGGATGCCTGAAGCTTTCTTT
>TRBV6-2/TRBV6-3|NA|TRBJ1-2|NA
CSSSNQWGTYGYTF
TGTTCCAGCAGCAATCAATGGGGGACCTATGGCTACACCTTC
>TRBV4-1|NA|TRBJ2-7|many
CASSPVGDKYEQYF
TGCGCCAGCAGCCCAGTGGGGGACAAGTACGAGCAGTACTTC
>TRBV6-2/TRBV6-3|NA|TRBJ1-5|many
CASSYPRDNQPQHF
TGTGCCAGCAGTTACCCCAGGGACAATCAGCCCCAGCATTTT
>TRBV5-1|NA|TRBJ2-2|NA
CANSSTGELFF
TGCGCCAACAGCTCCACCGGGGAGCTGTTTTTT
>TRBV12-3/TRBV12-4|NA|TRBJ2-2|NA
CASSPNQGGNGELFF
TGTGCCAGCAGTCCCAATCAGGGAGGTAACGGGGAGCTGTTTTTT
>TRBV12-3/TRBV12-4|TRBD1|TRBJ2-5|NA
CASSYRGGDEAQYF
TGTGCCAGCAGTTACAGGGGTGGCGATGAGGCCCAGTACTTC
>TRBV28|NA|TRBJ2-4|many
CASSSGGSKNIQYF
TGTGCCAGCAGTTCTGGGGGGTCCAAAAACATTCAGTACTTC
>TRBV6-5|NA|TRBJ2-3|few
CASSYSRDSTDTQYF
TGTGCCAGCAGTTACTCTCGGGACAGCACAGATACGCAGTATTTT
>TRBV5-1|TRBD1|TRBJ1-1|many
CASSLGTGGIHAFF
TGCGCCAGCAGCTTGGGGACAGGGGGCATTCATGCTTTCTTT
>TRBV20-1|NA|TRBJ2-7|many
CSARAGTITYEQYF
TGCAGTGCTAGAGCGGGGACCATCACCTACGAGCAGTACTTC